These 29 T cell receptor beta chains were sequenced from one sample in a study of human T cells and chemical hapten exposure. TCRdb processed the RACE reads anew with MiXCR; each CDR3 protein has one entry. The sample has around 160,000 distinct CDR3 sequences; 13% to 15% are singletons. Time point described: patch test 1, 2 weeks after DPC sensitization. The treatment was: therapeutic diphenylcyclopropenone sensitization with weekly scalp DPC. This material consisted of whole blood, taken in connection with sensitization to the hapten diphenylcyclopropenone (DPC). These receptors came from a woman between 25 and 40 years old with alopecia areata. Some clones in this sample may be carry-over from other donors' samples.

The J gene is TRBJ2-3, the V gene TRBV5-1, with TRBD2 matching over 8 bases. Looked up from germline, CDR1 is SGHRS and CDR2 is YFSETQ. Losses at the gene ends were 4 bases for V and 14 bases for J; bases not matched to a gene: 12. The CDR3 runs 13 residues. CDR3 nucleotides: TGCGCCAGCAGCACTAGTAGCGGGAACGGCGGGTATTTT. Its protein product is CASSTSSGNGGYF.

The chain couples TRBV11-2 to TRBJ2-7; 13 bases match TRBD2. The CDR3 spans 14 residues. CDR1 and CDR2 (germline): SGHAT, FQNNGV. The V segment lost 5 bases and the J segment 6 bases; nucleotides outside the gene matches: 4. The CDR3 DNA is TGTGCCAGCAGCCGAGGACTAGCGGGAGTCGAGCAGTACTTC. It encodes CASSRGLAGVEQYF. Drawing the rest from reference TRBV11-2 and TRBJ2-7, the complete variable domain is EAGVAQSPRYKIIEKRQSVAFWCNPISGHATLYWYQQILGQGPKLLIQFQNNGVVDDSQLPKDRFSAERLKGVDSTLKIQPAKLEDSAVYLCASSRGLAGVEQYFGPGTRLTVT.

The chain links TRBV29-1 to TRBJ2-7, with TRBD1 identical over 7 bases. V shed 7 bases, J shed 5 bases, and the junction held 11 bases outside the gene matches. CDR1 is SQVTM, CDR2 ANQGSEA, per germline. The CDR3 contains 13 residues. The CDR3 coding sequence is TGCAGCGGTATGTCGAGGACAGGAAACGAGCAGTACTTC. This codes for CSGMSRTGNEQYF.

The rearrangement uses TRBV9 and TRBJ2-2, with TRBD2 identical over 9 bases. J lost 7 bases, V lost 7 bases, and 11 bases had no gene match. Per the germline V gene, CDR1 is SGDLS and CDR2 is YYNGEE. The CDR3 totals 15 residues. The CDR3 coding sequence is TGTGCCAGCTCCGGGCTAGCGGGGATAGGCGGGGAGCTGTTTTTT. It codes for CASSGLAGIGGELFF.

This chain uses TRBV4-1 with TRBJ1-5, with TRBD1 matching over 9 bases. This CDR3 spans 16 amino acids. Unmatched junction bases numbered 5, after V lost 0 bases and J lost 5 bases. Germline CDR1 and CDR2: MGHRA and YSYEKL. CDR3 bases: TGCGCCAGCAGCCAAGATTTACAGGGGGCGTATCAGCCCCAGCATTTT. Translation gives CASSQDLQGAYQPQHF.

There are a few counts of this clonotype. J is TRBJ2-7 and V is TRBV20-1, with D unresolved. Per germline, CDR1 DFQATT and CDR2 SNEGSKA (reference sequence). V lost 3 bases and J 0 bases, leaving 12 bases between the germline ends. CDR3 length: 14 residues. The chain's CDR3 is CSARRGGSSYEQYF. The CDR3 DNA follows: TGCAGTGCTAGGCGAGGCGGAAGCTCCTACGAGCAGTACTTC.

The V and J genes are TRBV6-5 and TRBJ1-1; D call uncertain. V lost 4 bases and J 0 bases, leaving 9 bases between the germline ends. Germline CDR1 MNHEY, CDR2 SVGAGI. This CDR3 is 14 amino acids long. For the CDR3, the DNA is TGTGCCAGCAGTTTCCAAAACATGAACACTGAAGCTTTCTTT. Translated, it gives CASSFQNMNTEAFF.

This chain connects TRBV29-1 to TRBJ2-7, with TRBD2 identical over 8 bases. The CDR3 has 14 amino acids. Germline CDR1 and CDR2: SQVTM and ANQGSEA. V gave up 1 base and J gave up 2 bases; unmatched junction bases: 4. DNA for the CDR3: TGCAGCGTTGAAGCGGGCGGGAGGCCCTACGAGCAGTACTTC. Its translation: CSVEAGGRPYEQYF.

This rearrangement joins TRBV3-1 to TRBJ2-7; D not certain. With 2 bases removed from V and 4 bases from J, the gap between germline ends came to 6 bases. The length of the CDR3 is 12 residues. The germline gives CDR1 LGHDT, CDR2 YNNKEL (reference sequence). CDR3: CASSQNFYEQYF. The CDR3 DNA reads TGTGCCAGCAGCCAAAATTTTTACGAGCAGTACTTC.

The sample holds many counts of this clonotype. The chain joins TRBV6-6 to TRBJ1-2, with TRBD1 as a possible D gene (5 bases). The CDR3 is made up of 15 amino acids. Trimming removed 5 bases from V and 3 bases from J, with 16 bases in between. Germline loops: CDR1 MNHNY, CDR2 SVGAGI (reference sequence). CDR3 nucleotides: TGTGCCAGCAGTCACACCGGGACGGAGCACTATGGCTACACCTTC. It translates to CASSHTGTEHYGYTF.

The rearrangement joins TRBV7-9 to TRBJ2-3, with TRBD2 matching 11 bases. The CDR3 contains 14 residues. The trim removed 5 bases at V and 5 bases at J, leaving 3 bases unmatched. Looked up from germline, CDR1 is SEHNR and CDR2 is FQNEAQ (reference sequence). The CDR3 nucleotides read TGTGCCAGCAGCCTCACTAGCGGGGGAGATACGCAGTATTTT. This sequence encodes CASSLTSGGDTQYF.

This clonotype occurred a few times. This chain joins TRBV10-2 and TRBJ1-1; D uncertain. V was clipped by 8 bases and J by 5 bases, with 18 bases between them. This CDR3 spans 14 amino acids. Germline assignment: CDR1 WSHSY and CDR2 SAAADI. The CDR3 loop is CASGEPGGWTEAFF. In nucleotides, the CDR3 is TGCGCCAGCGGGGAACCGGGCGGGTGGACTGAAGCTTTCTTT.

This clonotype came up many times. This chain links TRBV27 with TRBJ2-1; TRBD2 aligns across 16 bases. V gave up 5 bases and J gave up 10 bases; unmatched junction bases: 8. In germline, CDR1 is MNHEY, CDR2 SMNVEV (reference sequence). The CDR3 has 16 residues. CDR3 region: CASSPGTSGGAREQFF. DNA of the CDR3: TGTGCCAGCAGTCCCGGGACTAGCGGGGGGGCGAGGGAGCAGTTCTTC.

A few counts support this clonotype. The V and J genes are TRBV11-2 and TRBJ2-7; 11 nucleotides align to TRBD2. The CDR3 length is 16 residues. The germline CDR1 and CDR2 sequences are SGHAT and FQNNGV. Trimming cost V 1 base and J 6 bases; bases outside gene matches: 8. The CDR3 is CASSLAPGLAALEQYF. Here the CDR3 DNA reads TGTGCCAGCAGCTTAGCCCCGGGACTAGCGGCCCTCGAGCAGTACTTC.

The V call is TRBV7-2, the J call TRBJ1-2; D ambiguous. V lost 4 bases to trimming and J lost 0 bases, with 12 bases between them. Per the germline V gene, CDR1 is SGHTA and CDR2 is FQGNSA. This CDR3 has 15 residues. CDR3 nucleotides: TGTGCCAGCAGCTGGGTCCTGCGGACTAACTATGGCTACACCTTC. Protein sequence: CASSWVLRTNYGYTF. Based on the CDR3 plus reference TRBV7-2 and TRBJ1-2, the full variable domain is GAGVSQSPSNKVTEKGKDVELRCDPISGHTALYWYRQSLGQGLEFLIYFQGNSAPDKSGLPSDRFSAERTGGSVSTLTIQRTQQEDSAVYLCASSWVLRTNYGYTFGSGTRLTVV.

This clonotype has just a few counts. The chain recombines TRBV20-1 with TRBJ2-3; the D is unclear. CDR1 DFQATT and CDR2 SNEGSKA come from the germline V gene (reference sequence). This CDR3 comprises 14 residues. The ends were cut back, 3 bases at V and 5 bases at J, with 15 bases in the middle. The CDR3 is CSARTVPSGDTQYF. CDR3 in DNA: TGCAGTGCTAGGACTGTGCCCTCCGGAGATACGCAGTATTTT.

This clonotype turned up a few times. V is TRBV12-3 or TRBV12-4 and J is TRBJ1-1, with TRBD1 matching over 9 bases. Trimming cost V 5 bases and J 7 bases; bases outside gene matches: 5. This CDR3 is 13 amino acids long. The chain's CDR3 is CASSTTGGGEAFF. The CDR3 DNA sequence: TGTGCCAGCAGTACCACAGGGGGCGGTGAAGCTTTCTTT.

This clonotype was picked up a small number of times. The chain is built from TRBV9 and TRBJ2-7; D possibly matches TRBD1 or TRBD2 (5 bases each). The germline V and J ends were trimmed by 4 bases and 3 bases, with 17 bases remaining between them. Germline CDR1 and CDR2: SGDLS and YYNGEE. CDR3 size: 15 residues. CDR3 nucleotide sequence: TGTGCCAGCAGCCCTAATCCGGGACGCATCTACGAGCAGTACTTC. Its translation: CASSPNPGRIYEQYF. Filled out from reference TRBV9 and TRBJ2-7, the complete variable domain reads DSGVTQTPKHLITATGQRVTLRCSPRSGDLSVYWYQQSLDQGLQFLIQYYNGEERAKGNILERFSAQQFPDLHSELNLSSLELGDSALYFCASSPNPGRIYEQYFGPGTRLTVT.

This rearrangement joins TRBV4-2 to TRBJ2-7, with TRBD1 matching over 7 bases. The V gene's germline CDR1 is LGHNA and CDR2 YNFKEQ. CDR3 length: 14 residues. V trimming: 4 bases; J trimming: 2 bases; junction bases outside the gene matches: 5. CDR3 region: CASSPDRAAYEQYF. The CDR3 DNA reads TGTGCCAGCAGCCCCGACAGGGCGGCCTACGAGCAGTACTTC.

The sample holds many counts of this clonotype. The chain employs TRBV7-9 and TRBJ1-2, with 8 bases aligning to TRBD1. Trimming took 10 bases from V and 8 from J; bases not matched to a gene: 9. The CDR3 extends over 12 amino acids. Germline-derived CDR1 and CDR2 are SEHNR and FQNEAQ (reference sequence). The CDR3 DNA is TGTGCCACTACTGGACAGGGTGGCGGCTACACCTTC. Translated: CATTGQGGGYTF.

This clonotype was detected ten times or more. CDR3 DNA sequence: TGTGCCAGCAGTCCACTTCCCCTGACAGGGGCGCACGGCTACACCTTC. Residues: CASSPLPLTGAHGYTF. V usage is TRBV28 and J usage is TRBJ1-2; 8 nucleotides line up with TRBD1. CDR1 and CDR2 from the germline V gene are MDHEN and SYDVKM. The trim removed 5 bases at V and 8 bases at J, leaving 16 bases unmatched. This CDR3 has 16 amino acids.

This rearrangement joins TRBV28 to TRBJ2-2, with 9 bases fitting TRBD2. V lost 5 bases to trimming and J lost 2 bases; unmatched junction nucleotides: 9. The CDR3 has 17 residues. Germline loops: CDR1 MDHEN, CDR2 SYDVKM. CDR3 sequence reads: CASSVLPGLANTGELFF. The CDR3, as DNA: TGTGCCAGCAGTGTTCTCCCGGGACTAGCTAACACCGGGGAGCTGTTTTTT.

This clonotype was detected only a few times. V and J are TRBV20-1 and TRBJ1-2, with D hard to call. The germline V gene has CDR1 DFQATT and CDR2 SNEGSKA (reference sequence). V lost 4 bases, J lost 4 bases, and 16 bases lay in between. The CDR3 is 14 residues long. The CDR3 region is CSATAPLGSYGYTF. As DNA, the CDR3 is TGCAGTGCTACCGCCCCTCTAGGGAGCTATGGCTACACCTTC.

This clonotype was seen a handful of times. V usage is TRBV4-1 and J usage is TRBJ2-1; possibly TRBD2 for D (7 bases). CDR1 is MGHRA, CDR2 YSYEKL, per germline. The CDR3 contains 16 residues. V was trimmed by 1 base and J by 9 bases, leaving 19 bases between them. The chain's CDR3 is CASSQGGGGYPAEQFF. The CDR3 DNA reads TGCGCCAGCAGCCAAGGAGGCGGGGGCTACCCCGCTGAGCAGTTCTTC.

This clonotype was counted a few times. The chain uses TRBV18 and TRBJ2-1, with TRBD2 matching 7 bases. The V gene's germline CDR1 is KGHSH and CDR2 LQKENI. Germline trimming cut 3 bases from V and 7 bases from J; bases unmatched to any gene: 12. The length of the CDR3 is 16 residues. CDR3 nucleotides: TGTGCCAGCTCACCCCCTAGCGTCGGGGGGTGGAATGAGCAGTTCTTC. This translates into CASSPPSVGGWNEQFF.

This clonotype was counted at least ten times. The genes are TRBV6-5 and TRBJ1-2; D gene unclear. Trimming took off 4 bases at V and 5 bases at J, with 14 bases between the two ends. Germline V gene lookup returns CDR1 MNHEY and CDR2 SVGAGI. The CDR3 covers 14 residues. CDR3 amino acids: CASSSRTGRYGYTF. CDR3 nucleotide sequence: TGTGCCAGCAGTTCTCGTACGGGGAGATATGGCTACACCTTC.

This clonotype was found many times. The genes are TRBV7-2 and TRBJ2-5, with D uncertain. Germline CDR1 reads SGHTA; CDR2 reads FQGNSA. The germline V and J ends were trimmed by 5 bases and 5 bases, with 15 bases remaining between them. CDR3 length equals 14 residues. CDR3 protein: CASSINLGRETQYF. The CDR3 nucleotides are TGTGCCAGCAGCATAAACCTAGGTCGGGAGACCCAGTACTTC.

This clonotype appeared a few times. This chain connects TRBV20-1 to TRBJ2-5; TRBD1 agrees at 9 bases. The CDR3 is made up of 14 amino acids. Germline assignment: CDR1 DFQATT and CDR2 SNEGSKA (reference sequence). The V segment lost 6 bases and the J segment 2 bases; nucleotides outside the gene matches: 7. CDR3 DNA: TGCAGTGCCCCCCGGGACAGGGCACAAGAGACCCAGTACTTC. It codes for CSAPRDRAQETQYF.

The chain carries TRBV14 and TRBJ2-5; D not resolved. Between the trimmed V and J ends, which lost 1 base and 2 bases, there was a span of 5 bases. Germline values: CDR1 SGHDN, CDR2 FVKESK. This CDR3 comprises 13 residues. The CDR3 region has the DNA TGTGCCAGCAGCCAAGCCGATCAAGAGACCCAGTACTTC. The encoded protein is CASSQADQETQYF.